This T cell receptor (beta chain) stems from a study of blood T cell repertoires in COVID-19. For the study at large: Samples representing acute and convalescent COVID-19 were sourced from the United States, Italy and Spain.

Sequencing used immunoSEQ multiplex PCR; TCRdb keeps in-frame clones, though not all of them. The sample lists some 350,000 clones; about nine tenths were seen once. This CDR3 is built from 14 residues. Germline V gene sequence: CDR1 ENHRY, CDR2 SYGVKD. V lost 6 bases to trimming and J lost 0 bases, with 11 bases between them. This receptor was obtained from an older woman with COVID-19, enrolled during active disease. Sequenced material: peripheral blood. The chain has TRBV10-3 and TRBJ1-2; D unclear. The CDR3 loop is CAIRPEASNYGYTF. Here the CDR3 DNA reads TGTGCCATCAGGCCCGAGGCATCTAACTATGGCTACACCTTC.